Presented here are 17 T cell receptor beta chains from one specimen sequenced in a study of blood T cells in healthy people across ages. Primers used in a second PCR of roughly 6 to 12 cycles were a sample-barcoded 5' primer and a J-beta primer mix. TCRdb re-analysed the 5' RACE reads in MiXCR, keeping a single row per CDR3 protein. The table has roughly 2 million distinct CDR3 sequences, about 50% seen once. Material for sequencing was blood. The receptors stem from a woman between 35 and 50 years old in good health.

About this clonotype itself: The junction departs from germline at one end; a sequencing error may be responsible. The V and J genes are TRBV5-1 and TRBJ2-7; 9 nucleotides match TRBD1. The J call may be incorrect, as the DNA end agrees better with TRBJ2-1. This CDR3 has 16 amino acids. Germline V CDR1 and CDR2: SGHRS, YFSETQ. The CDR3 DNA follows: TGCGCCAGCGGCTTGTGGTGGGACAGGGATCACCATGAGCAGTTCTTC. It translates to CASGLWWDRDHHEQFF.

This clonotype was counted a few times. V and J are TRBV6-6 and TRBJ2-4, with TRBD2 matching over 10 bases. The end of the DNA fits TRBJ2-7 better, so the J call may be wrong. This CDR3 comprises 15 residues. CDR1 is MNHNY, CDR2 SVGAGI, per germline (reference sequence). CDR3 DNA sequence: TGTGCCAGCAGTTTTTTAGCGGGGGGTGCCTACGAGCAGTACTTC. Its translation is CASSFLAGGAYEQYF.

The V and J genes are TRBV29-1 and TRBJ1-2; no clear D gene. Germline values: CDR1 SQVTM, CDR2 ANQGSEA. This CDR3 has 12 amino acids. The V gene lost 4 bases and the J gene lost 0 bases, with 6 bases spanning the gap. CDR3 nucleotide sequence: TGCAGCGTTGCATTTTCTAACTATGGCTACACCTTC. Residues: CSVAFSNYGYTF.

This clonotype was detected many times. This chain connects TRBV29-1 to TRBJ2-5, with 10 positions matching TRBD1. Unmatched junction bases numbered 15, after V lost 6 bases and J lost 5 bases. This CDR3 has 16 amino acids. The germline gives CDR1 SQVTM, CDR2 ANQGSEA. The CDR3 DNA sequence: TGCAGCGTGCATACGTCCGGGACAGGGGTAGGGGAGACCCAGTACTTC. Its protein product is CSVHTSGTGVGETQYF.

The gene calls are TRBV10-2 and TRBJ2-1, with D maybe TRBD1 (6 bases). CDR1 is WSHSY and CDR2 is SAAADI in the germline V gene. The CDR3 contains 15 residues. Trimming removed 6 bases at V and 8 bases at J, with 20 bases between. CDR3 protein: CASRRDTELVYEQFF. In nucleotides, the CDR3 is TGCGCCAGCAGGAGGGACACGGAGTTGGTATATGAGCAGTTCTTC.

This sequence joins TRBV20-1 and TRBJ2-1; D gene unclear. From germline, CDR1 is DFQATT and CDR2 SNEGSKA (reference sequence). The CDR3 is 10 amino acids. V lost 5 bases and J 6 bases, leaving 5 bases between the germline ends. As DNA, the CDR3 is TGCAGTGCTCGTTTCAATGAGCAGTTCTTC. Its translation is CSARFNEQFF.

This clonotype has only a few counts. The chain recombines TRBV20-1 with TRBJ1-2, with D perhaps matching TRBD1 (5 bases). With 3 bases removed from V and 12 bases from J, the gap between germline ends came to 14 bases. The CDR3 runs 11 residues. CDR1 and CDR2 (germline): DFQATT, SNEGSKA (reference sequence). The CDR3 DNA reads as TGCAGTGCTAGCGGTCGGGAGGGGCACACCTTC. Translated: CSASGREGHTF.

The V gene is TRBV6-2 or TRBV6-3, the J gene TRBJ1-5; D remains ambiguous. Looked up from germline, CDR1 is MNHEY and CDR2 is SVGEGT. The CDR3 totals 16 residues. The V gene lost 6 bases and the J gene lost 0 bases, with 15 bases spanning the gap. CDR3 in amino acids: CASREKGRGSNQPQHF. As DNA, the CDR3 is TGTGCCAGCAGGGAGAAAGGGCGGGGTAGCAATCAGCCCCAGCATTTT.

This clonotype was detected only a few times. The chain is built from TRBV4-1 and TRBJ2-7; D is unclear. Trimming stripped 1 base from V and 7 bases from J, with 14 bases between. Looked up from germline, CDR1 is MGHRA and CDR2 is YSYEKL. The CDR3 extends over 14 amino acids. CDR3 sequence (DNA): TGCGCCAGCAGCCAAGGATCCCTGACTGAGGAGCAGTACTTC. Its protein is CASSQGSLTEEQYF.

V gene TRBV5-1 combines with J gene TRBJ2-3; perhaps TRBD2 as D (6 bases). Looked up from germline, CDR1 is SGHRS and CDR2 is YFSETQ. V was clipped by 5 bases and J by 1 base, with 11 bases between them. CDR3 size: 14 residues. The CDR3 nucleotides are TGCGCCAGCAGGATGCGGGGTCGCACAGATACGCAGTATTTT. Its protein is CASRMRGRTDTQYF. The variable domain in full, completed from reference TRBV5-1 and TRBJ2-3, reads KAGVTQTPRYLIKTRGQQVTLSCSPISGHRSVSWYQQTPGQGLQFLFEYFSETQRNKGNFPGRFSGRQFSNSRSEMNVSTLELGDSALYLCASRMRGRTDTQYFGPGTRLTVL.

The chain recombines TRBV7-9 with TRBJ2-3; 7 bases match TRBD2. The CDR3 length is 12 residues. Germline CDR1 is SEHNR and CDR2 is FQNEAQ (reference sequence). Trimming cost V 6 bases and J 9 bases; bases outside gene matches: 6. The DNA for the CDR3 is TGTGCCAGCAGGAGGGGACTATCAACGCAGTATTTT. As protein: CASRRGLSTQYF.

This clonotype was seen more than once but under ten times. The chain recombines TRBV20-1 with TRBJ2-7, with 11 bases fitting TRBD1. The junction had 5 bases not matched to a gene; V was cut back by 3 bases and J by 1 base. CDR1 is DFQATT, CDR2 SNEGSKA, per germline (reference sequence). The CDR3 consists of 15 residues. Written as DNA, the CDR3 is TGCAGTGCTAGCCACCGGGACAGGGGGTCCTACGAGCAGTACTTC. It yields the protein CSASHRDRGSYEQYF.

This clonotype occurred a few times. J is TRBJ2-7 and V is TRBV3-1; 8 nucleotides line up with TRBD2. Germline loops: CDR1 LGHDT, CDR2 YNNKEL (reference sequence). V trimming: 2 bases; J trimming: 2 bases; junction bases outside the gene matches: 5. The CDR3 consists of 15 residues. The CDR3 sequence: CASSQQGTSPYEQYF. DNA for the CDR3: TGTGCCAGCAGCCAACAGGGGACTAGTCCCTACGAGCAGTACTTC.

CDR3 protein: CASSPFQGDSNQPQHF. The CDR3 region has the DNA TGTGCCAGCTCACCATTCCAGGGAGATAGCAATCAGCCCCAGCATTTT. The V gene is TRBV18, the J gene TRBJ1-5; tentative D call: TRBD1 (5 bases). CDR1 is KGHSH and CDR2 is LQKENI in the germline V gene. This CDR3 is 16 amino acids long. Deletions cut 2 bases from V and 0 bases from J, with 11 bases between.

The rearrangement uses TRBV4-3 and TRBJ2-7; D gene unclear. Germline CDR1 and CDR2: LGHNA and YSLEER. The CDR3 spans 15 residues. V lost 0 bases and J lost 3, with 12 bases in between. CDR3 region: CASSQEAGIIYEQYF. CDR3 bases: TGCGCCAGCAGCCAAGAGGCAGGAATCATCTACGAGCAGTACTTC.

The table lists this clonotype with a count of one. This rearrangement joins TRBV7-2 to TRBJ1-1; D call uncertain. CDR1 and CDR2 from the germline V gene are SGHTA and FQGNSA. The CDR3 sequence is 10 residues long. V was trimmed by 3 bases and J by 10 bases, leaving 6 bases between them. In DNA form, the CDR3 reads TGTGCCAGCAGCTTGGTCAGAGCTTTCTTT. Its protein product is CASSLVRAFF.

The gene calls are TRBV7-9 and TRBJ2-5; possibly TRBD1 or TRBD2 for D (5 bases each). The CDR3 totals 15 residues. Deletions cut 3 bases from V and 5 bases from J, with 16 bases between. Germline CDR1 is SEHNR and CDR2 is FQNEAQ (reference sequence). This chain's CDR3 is CASSFPEGDVETQYF. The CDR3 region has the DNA TGTGCCAGCAGCTTTCCGGAAGGGGACGTGGAGACCCAGTACTTC.